This T cell receptor (beta chain) was identified during a study of cytomegalovirus exposure and HLA in healthy donors. Points from the study as a whole: An analysis that was carried out later associated fewer than 20,000 TCR beta sequences with HLA alleles at 0.05 false discovery rate.

Regarding this clone: Its antigen is unknown.

60 Vbeta and 13 Jbeta primers were used in PCR. Using immunoSEQ multiplex PCR, the repertoire was profiled, and TCRdb retains in-frame clones only, with some absent. Here the sample spans about 260,000 clones, 72% being singletons. This CDR3 is built from 11 residues. Germline V CDR1 and CDR2: DFQATT, SNEGSKA (reference sequence). J lost 5 bases, V lost 6 bases, and 2 bases had no gene match. The TCR comes from a female donor in good health and CMV-seronegative. Material: PBMCs. The V call is TRBV20-1, the J call TRBJ2-5; 8 bases agree with TRBD2. For the CDR3, the DNA is TGCAGTGCGTCGGGGGGGGAGACCCAGTACTTC. This translates into CSASGGETQYF.